One sample yielded the 26 T cell receptor beta chains listed below, sequenced in a study of blood T cell repertoires in COVID-19. Some clones are missing from TCRdb's copy, which holds only in-frame ones; the method was immunoSEQ multiplex PCR. Of around 220,000 clones detected, roughly 88% appear once; the ten largest clones hold 1.5%. Sequencing was performed on peripheral blood. The source is a man between 18 and 29 years old with active or convalescent COVID-19.

The V and J genes are TRBV6-5 and TRBJ1-1; TRBD1 is a possible D gene (5 bases). The germline CDR1 and CDR2 sequences are MNHEY and SVGAGI. Trimming removed 7 bases at V and 3 bases at J, with 15 bases between. This CDR3 is built from 14 residues. The CDR3 region has the DNA TGTGCCAGCATTAAAGGGGCACCGGACACTGAAGCTTTCTTT. This encodes CASIKGAPDTEAFF.

The genes are TRBV9 and TRBJ1-5, with a weak D call TRBD1 (5 bases). Trimming shortened V by 2 bases and J by 11 bases, and 23 bases separated the two germline ends. The CDR3 spans 16 residues. Germline-derived CDR1 and CDR2 are SGDLS and YYNGEE. CDR3 residues: CASSVGTTDSLGAQHF. CDR3 sequence (DNA): TGTGCCAGCAGCGTCGGGACTACGGACTCCTTGGGGGCCCAGCATTTT.

This rearrangement joins TRBV11-2 to TRBJ2-7; D is unclear. The CDR3 loop spans 13 amino acids. Trimming cost V 7 bases and J 7 bases, with 17 bases left between them. CDR1 SGHAT and CDR2 FQNNGV come from the germline V gene. DNA for the CDR3: TGTGCCAGCAATTCCCAGGTGTCGGAAGAGCAGTACTTC. This sequence encodes CASNSQVSEEQYF.

This clone was observed many times. The J gene is TRBJ1-5, the V gene TRBV19; 8 bases map to TRBD1. V lost 1 base and J lost 9; bases outside the gene matches: 11. The germline V gene encodes CDR1 LNHDA and CDR2 SQIVND (reference sequence). This CDR3 comprises 16 residues. The CDR3 sequence is CASSIGPDRARPPQHF. CDR3 nucleotides: TGTGCCAGTAGTATAGGCCCGGACAGGGCAAGGCCGCCCCAGCATTTT. The full variable domain, in which reference TRBV19 and TRBJ1-5 provide the parts outside the CDR3, is DGGITQSPKYLFRKEGQNVTLSCEQNLNHDAMYWYRQDPGQGLRLIYYSQIVNDFQKGDIAEGYSVSREKKESFPLTVTSAQKNPTAFYLCASSIGPDRARPPQHFGDGTRLSIL.

The CDR3 sequence is CAWISVTHSNYGYTF. CDR3 coding DNA: TGTGCCTGGATTTCGGTGACACATTCTAACTATGGCTACACCTTC. The V gene is TRBV30, the J gene TRBJ1-2, with D uncertain. This CDR3 region has 15 residues. With 4 bases removed from V and 0 bases from J, the gap between germline ends came to 15 bases. CDR1 and CDR2 (germline): GTSNPN, SVGIG (reference sequence).

V gene TRBV30 combines with J gene TRBJ1-1, with 10 bases that match TRBD1. CDR3 size: 14 residues. Germline values: CDR1 GTSNPN, CDR2 SVGIG (reference sequence). The V gene end was trimmed by 8 bases and the J gene end by 4 bases; junction bases not matched to a gene: 10. In DNA, the CDR3 is TGTGCCGGAAAACAGACAGGGGGCGTCACTGAAGCTTTCTTT. Encoded protein: CAGKQTGGVTEAFF.

The chain uses TRBV19 and TRBJ2-2; TRBD2 matches at 12 bases. Trimming cost V 2 bases and J 7 bases; bases outside gene matches: 20. This CDR3 comprises 21 residues. From germline, CDR1 is LNHDA and CDR2 SQIVND (reference sequence). The CDR3: CASSIPTGASGRAVERGELFF. The CDR3 bases are TGTGCCAGTAGTATACCGACAGGGGCTAGCGGGAGGGCCGTCGAGCGCGGGGAGCTGTTTTTT.

This clone was found once. V and J are TRBV5-8 and TRBJ1-5; 7 bases agree with TRBD1. V dropped 4 bases and J dropped 5; count of bases not matched to a gene: 9. The CDR3 totals 15 residues. Germline V gene sequence: CDR1 SGHTS, CDR2 YDEGEE. The CDR3 sequence is CASSRGTVGDQPQHF. Here the CDR3 DNA reads TGTGCCAGCAGCCGTGGGACAGTCGGCGATCAGCCCCAGCATTTT.

The chain couples TRBV4-2 to TRBJ2-3, with D perhaps TRBD2 (5 bases). There are 17 residues in the CDR3. With 0 bases removed from V and 0 bases from J, the gap between germline ends came to 13 bases. Germline V gene data show CDR1 as LGHNA and CDR2 as YNFKEQ. The CDR3 spells CASSQDPPGTSTDTQYF. CDR3 DNA: TGTGCCAGCAGCCAAGATCCCCCGGGAACTAGCACAGATACGCAGTATTTT.

J is TRBJ2-7 and V is TRBV4-3; 8 positions agree with TRBD2. With 0 bases clipped from V and 1 base from J, the junction kept 5 bases outside the gene matches. The CDR3 extends over 16 amino acids. Germline-derived CDR1 and CDR2 are LGHNA and YSLEER. DNA for the CDR3: TGCGCCAGCAGCCAAGATAAGGGGACTAGGTCCTACGAGCAGTACTTC. Its translation: CASSQDKGTRSYEQYF.

The V gene is TRBV7-2, the J gene TRBJ2-5, with 8 nucleotides matching TRBD1. V was pared by 4 bases and J by 5 bases, with 6 bases of the junction left unmatched. The CDR3 is made up of 14 amino acids. CDR1 is SGHTA and CDR2 is FQGNSA in the germline V gene. The CDR3: CASSWGQVGETQYF. CDR3 in DNA: TGTGCCAGCAGCTGGGGACAGGTCGGGGAGACCCAGTACTTC.

This chain links TRBV5-1 with TRBJ1-5, with 7 bases matching TRBD1. There are 14 residues in the CDR3. Germline CDR1 SGHRS, CDR2 YFSETQ. Trimming cost V 0 bases and J 6 bases; bases outside gene matches: 3. The CDR3 loop is CASSLAQGGQPQHF. The CDR3 DNA reads as TGCGCCAGCAGCTTGGCCCAGGGGGGTCAGCCCCAGCATTTT.

This chain uses TRBV20-1 with TRBJ2-7; TRBD1 matches at 9 bases. V was clipped by 3 bases and J by 3 bases; unmatched bases: 6. Germline V gene sequence: CDR1 DFQATT, CDR2 SNEGSKA (reference sequence). This CDR3 comprises 14 residues. CDR3 amino acids: CSASVDRGIYEQYF. The CDR3 nucleotides are TGCAGTGCTAGTGTGGACAGGGGTATCTACGAGCAGTACTTC.

V gene TRBV5-1 combines with J gene TRBJ1-2; D ambiguous. Trimming pared 1 base from V and 0 bases from J, leaving 10 bases between. The CDR3 covers 15 residues. Germline loops: CDR1 SGHRS, CDR2 YFSETQ. The CDR3 spells CASSLSGGSNYGYTF. In DNA, the CDR3 is TGCGCCAGCAGCTTGTCCGGCGGCTCTAACTATGGCTACACCTTC.

J is TRBJ1-4 and V is TRBV3-1 (or the pseudogene TRBV3-2), with no clear D. The germline V and J ends were trimmed by 6 bases and 0 bases, with 5 bases remaining between them. Germline CDR1 reads LGHDT; CDR2 reads YNNKEL (reference sequence). This CDR3 comprises 13 residues. The CDR3, as DNA: TGTGCCAGCAGACAGACAACTAATGAAAAACTGTTTTTT. This codes for CASRQTTNEKLFF.

There are a few counts of this clone. V gene TRBV27 combines with J gene TRBJ2-6, with D maybe TRBD2 (5 bases). CDR3 length: 16 residues. The V and J ends lost 1 base and 0 bases respectively, with 7 bases between them. The germline V gene has CDR1 MNHEY and CDR2 SMNVEV (reference sequence). The DNA for the CDR3 is TGTGCCAGCAGTTTATACGGGATCTCTGGGGCCAACGTCCTGACTTTC. Amino acids: CASSLYGISGANVLTF.

The chain employs TRBV15 and TRBJ2-5; TRBD2 might be the D (6 bases). The germline gives CDR1 LNHNV, CDR2 YYDKDF (reference sequence). There are 16 residues in the CDR3. The V end was cut by 5 bases, the J end by 7 bases, with 23 bases between. CDR3 bases: TGTGCCACCAGCGGTCCAGAAGAGGGACTTTCAGGGACCCAGTACTTC. Translating it yields CATSGPEEGLSGTQYF.

This chain joins TRBV4-3 and TRBJ2-3; weak D call: TRBD1 (5 bases). The CDR3 consists of 15 residues. Germline lookup yields CDR1 LGHNA and CDR2 YSLEER. Between the trimmed V and J ends, which lost 4 bases and 3 bases, there was a span of 14 bases. CDR3 DNA: TGCGCCAGCAGCCCCGGATGGAAGGGGACAGATACGCAGTATTTT. This sequence encodes CASSPGWKGTDTQYF.

This chain joins TRBV7-2 and TRBJ2-3; 8 bases are a match to TRBD2. V was pared by 5 bases and J by 6 bases, with 16 bases of the junction left unmatched. This CDR3 is 17 amino acids long. Looked up from germline, CDR1 is SGHTA and CDR2 is FQGNSA. This chain's CDR3 is CASSTGGWAGRQDTQYF. CDR3 DNA sequence: TGTGCCAGCAGCACGGGGGGGTGGGCCGGTAGGCAGGATACGCAGTATTTT.

The chain carries TRBV7-9 and TRBJ1-2; TRBD1 agrees at 7 bases. In germline, CDR1 is SEHNR, CDR2 FQNEAQ (reference sequence). The CDR3 extends over 17 amino acids. Trimming cost V 1 base and J 6 bases; bases outside gene matches: 14. The chain's CDR3 is CASSLVPGQHPPNGYTF. CDR3 coding DNA: TGTGCCAGCAGCTTAGTTCCGGGACAGCACCCGCCCAATGGCTACACCTTC. The full variable domain, with the rest looked up from reference TRBV7-9 and TRBJ1-2, is DTGVSQNPRHKITKRGQNVTFRCDPISEHNRLYWYRQTLGQGPEFLTYFQNEAQLEKSRLLSDRFSAERPKGSFSTLEIQRTEQGDSAMYLCASSLVPGQHPPNGYTFGSGTRLTVV.

The genes are TRBV30 and TRBJ2-7; TRBD2 aligns across 7 bases. Germline assignment: CDR1 GTSNPN and CDR2 SVGIG (reference sequence). The CDR3 loop spans 15 amino acids. With 3 bases clipped from V and 0 bases from J, the junction kept 8 bases outside the gene matches. This chain's CDR3 is CAWRGAGLLSYEQYF. The CDR3 DNA is TGTGCCTGGAGGGGAGCGGGACTACTCTCCTACGAGCAGTACTTC.

The chain links TRBV7-9 to TRBJ2-3, with D unresolved. Trimming removed 1 base from V and 2 bases from J, with 4 bases in between. Germline CDR1 reads SEHNR; CDR2 reads FQNEAQ (reference sequence). This CDR3 is built from 13 residues. The CDR3 here is CASSLVSTDTQYF. In DNA, the CDR3 is TGTGCCAGCAGCTTAGTCTCCACAGATACGCAGTATTTT. Based on the CDR3 plus reference TRBV7-9 and TRBJ2-3, the full variable domain is DTGVSQNPRHKITKRGQNVTFRCDPISEHNRLYWYRQTLGQGPEFLTYFQNEAQLEKSRLLSDRFSAERPKGSFSTLEIQRTEQGDSAMYLCASSLVSTDTQYFGPGTRLTVL.

The chain employs TRBV10-3 and TRBJ2-7; 8 positions match TRBD2. CDR1 is ENHRY and CDR2 is SYGVKD in the germline V gene. The CDR3 is made up of 14 amino acids. The junction had 1 base not matched to a gene; V was cut back by 0 bases and J by 3 bases. The CDR3 spells CAISESSGIYEQYF. The CDR3 region has the DNA TGTGCCATCAGTGAGTCTAGCGGGATCTACGAGCAGTACTTC.

This clone was detected only a few times. The chain recombines TRBV3-1 (or the pseudogene TRBV3-2) with TRBJ1-5, with TRBD1 identical over 8 bases. J lost 3 bases, V lost 0 bases, and 13 bases had no gene match. CDR3 size: 19 residues. Germline-derived CDR1 and CDR2 are LGHDT and YNNKEL (reference sequence). CDR3 nucleotides: TGTGCCAGCAGCCAAGAGTACCCGACAGGGGCGGGGCACAATCAGCCCCAGCATTTT. Encoded protein: CASSQEYPTGAGHNQPQHF.

The chain combines TRBV4-3 with TRBJ2-7; the match to TRBD1 covers 7 bases. The germline V gene encodes CDR1 LGHNA and CDR2 YSLEER. The CDR3 totals 15 residues. Trimming removed 0 bases from V and 2 bases from J; junction bases left unmatched: 4. CDR3 region: CASSQDRQGPYEQYF. The DNA for the CDR3 is TGCGCCAGCAGCCAAGATCGACAGGGTCCCTACGAGCAGTACTTC.

The chain couples TRBV24-1 to TRBJ2-3; D gene ambiguous. Germline loops: CDR1 KGHDR, CDR2 SFDVKD. With 1 base removed from V and 7 bases from J, the gap between germline ends came to 11 bases. This CDR3 region has 14 residues. CDR3 protein: CATSDLAPPHTQYF. The CDR3 DNA sequence: TGTGCCACCAGTGATTTAGCCCCCCCACATACGCAGTATTTT.